The sequence of this TCR beta chain was determined in a study of Ad26.COV2.S vaccination and SARS-CoV-2 variants. Study at large: This donor came from the COV1001 trial of Ad26.COV2.S. Points from the study as a whole: Using TCR breadth and depth analyses may have led to underestimated total T cell responses. Substantial post-vaccination breadth of spike-specific CD8+ and CD4+ T cell responses was reported.

Treatment indicated: around 19 received Ad26.COV2.S at low or high dose, single or two shots; five or six received placebo; per-sample allocation not given. Sampling occurred on day 63 after the first vaccine or placebo injection. At a Boston site, the person donating was an adult of 18-55 years. V gave up 6 bases and J gave up 7 bases; unmatched junction bases: 1. CDR1 and CDR2 (germline): MNHEY, SVGAGI. This CDR3 comprises 12 residues. Method: immunoSEQ multiplex PCR; TCRdb's copy keeps in-frame clones and lacks some. Here the sample spans 350,000 to 400,000 clones, 70% to 90% being singletons. Concerning this clone: Its antigen is unidentified.

This sequence originates from a person between 18 and 59 years old who received the Ad26.COV2.S COVID-19 vaccine or a placebo. The chain couples TRBV6-5 to TRBJ2-7, with 12 bases that match TRBD2. The source material was peripheral blood, sampled in a trial of Ad26.COV2.S vaccine versus placebo. CDR3 region: CASSGLAGEQYF. The CDR3 DNA reads as TGTGCCAGCAGCGGACTAGCGGGGGAGCAGTACTTC.